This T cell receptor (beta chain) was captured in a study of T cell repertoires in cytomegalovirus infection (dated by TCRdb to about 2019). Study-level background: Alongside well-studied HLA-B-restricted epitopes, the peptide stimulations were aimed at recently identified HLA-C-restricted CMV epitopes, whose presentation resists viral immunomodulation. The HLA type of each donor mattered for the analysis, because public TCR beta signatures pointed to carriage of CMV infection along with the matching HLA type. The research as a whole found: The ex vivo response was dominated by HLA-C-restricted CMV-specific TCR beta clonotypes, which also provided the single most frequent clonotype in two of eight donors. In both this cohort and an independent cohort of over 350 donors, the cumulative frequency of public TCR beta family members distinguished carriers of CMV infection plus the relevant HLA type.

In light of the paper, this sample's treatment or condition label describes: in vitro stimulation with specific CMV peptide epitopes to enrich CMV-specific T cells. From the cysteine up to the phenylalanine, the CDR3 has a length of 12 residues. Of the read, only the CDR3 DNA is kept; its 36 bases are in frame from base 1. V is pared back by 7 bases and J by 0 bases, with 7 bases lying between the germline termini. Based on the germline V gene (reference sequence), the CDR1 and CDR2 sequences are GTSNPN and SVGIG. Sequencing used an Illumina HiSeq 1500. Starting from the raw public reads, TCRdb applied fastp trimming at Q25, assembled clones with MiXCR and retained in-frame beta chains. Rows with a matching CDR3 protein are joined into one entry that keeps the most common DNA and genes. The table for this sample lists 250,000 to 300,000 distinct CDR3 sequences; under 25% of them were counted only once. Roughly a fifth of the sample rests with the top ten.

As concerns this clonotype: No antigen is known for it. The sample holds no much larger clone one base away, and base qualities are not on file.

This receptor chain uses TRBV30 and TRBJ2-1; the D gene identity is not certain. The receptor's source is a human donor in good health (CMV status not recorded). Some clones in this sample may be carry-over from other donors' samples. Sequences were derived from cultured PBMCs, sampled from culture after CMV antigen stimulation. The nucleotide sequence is TGTGCCTTCCTGGGCTCCTACAATGAGCAGTTCTTC. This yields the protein CAFLGSYNEQFF. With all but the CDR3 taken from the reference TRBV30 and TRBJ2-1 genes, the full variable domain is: SQTIHQWPATLVQPVGSPLSLECTVEGTSNPNLYWYRQAAGRGLQLLFYSVGIGQISSEVPQNLSASRPQDRQFILSSKKLLLSDSGFYLCAFLGSYNEQFFGPGTRLTVL.